The clone carrying this T cell receptor (beta chain) was recorded at least ten times. What it binds is unknown. The sample originates from a study of T cell repertoires in cytomegalovirus infection. Looked up from germline, CDR1 is SGHTA and CDR2 is FQGNSA. The V and J ends lost 1 base and 3 bases respectively, with 7 bases between them. The CDR3 is made up of 14 amino acids. TCRdb reprocessed the reads via MiXCR and lists one record per CDR3 protein. The table lists around 300,000 distinct CDR3 sequences, 20% to 25% of them singletons, with about 20% in the top ten. The chain recombines TRBV7-2 with TRBJ1-5; D is uncertain. The sample here was cultured PBMCs, taken from culture after CMV antigen stimulation. The TCR comes from a human donor in good health (CMV status not recorded). Some clones in this sample may be carry-over from other donors' samples. CDR3 sequence (DNA): TGTGCCAGCAGCTTAGGCGGAGACAATCAGCCCCAGCATTTT. It encodes CASSLGGDNQPQHF.